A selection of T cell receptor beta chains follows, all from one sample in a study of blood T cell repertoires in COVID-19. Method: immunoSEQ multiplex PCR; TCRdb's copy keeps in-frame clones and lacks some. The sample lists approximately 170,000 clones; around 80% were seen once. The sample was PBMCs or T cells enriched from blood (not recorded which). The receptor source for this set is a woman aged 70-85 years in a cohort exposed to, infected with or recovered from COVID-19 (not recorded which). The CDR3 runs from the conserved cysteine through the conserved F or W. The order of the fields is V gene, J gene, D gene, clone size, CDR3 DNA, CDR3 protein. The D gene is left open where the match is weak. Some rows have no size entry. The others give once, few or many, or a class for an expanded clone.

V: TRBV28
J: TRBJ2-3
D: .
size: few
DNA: TGTGCCAGCAGGGACTTCGTAGATACGCAGTATTTT
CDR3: CASRDFVDTQYF

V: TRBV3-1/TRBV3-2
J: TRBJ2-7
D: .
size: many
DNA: TGTGCCAGCAGCCAAGGTTCAGGGTCCCCCCCCTACGAGCAGTACTTC
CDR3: CASSQGSGSPPYEQYF

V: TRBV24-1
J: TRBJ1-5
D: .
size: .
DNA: TGTGCCACCAGTGATTCACAGGGTGCTAACAATCATCCCCAGCATTTT
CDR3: CATSDSQGANNHPQHF

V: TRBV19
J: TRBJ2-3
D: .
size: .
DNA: TGTGCCAGTAGTTATCCAGGAGGGGATACGCAGTATTTT
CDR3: CASSYPGGDTQYF

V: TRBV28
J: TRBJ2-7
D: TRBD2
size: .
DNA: TGTGCCAGCCTAGCTAGCGGGAGTATAAGTGGGTACGAGCAGTACTTC
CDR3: CASLASGSISGYEQYF

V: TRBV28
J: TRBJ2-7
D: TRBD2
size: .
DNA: TGTGCCAGCAGTTCCAGCGGGAGTTCGTCGGGGGAGCAGTACTTC
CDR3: CASSSSGSSSGEQYF

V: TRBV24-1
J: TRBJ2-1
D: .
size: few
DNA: TGTGCCACCAGTGATTTCTCAGGGTACAATGAGCAGTTCTTC
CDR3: CATSDFSGYNEQFF

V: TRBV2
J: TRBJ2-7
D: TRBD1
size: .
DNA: TGTGCCAGCAGGGAGGGACAGGGTGCCGACGAGCAGTACTTC
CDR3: CASREGQGADEQYF

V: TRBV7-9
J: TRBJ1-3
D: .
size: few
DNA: TGTGCCAGCAGCTTAGTACGGTACTCTGGAAACACCATATATTTT
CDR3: CASSLVRYSGNTIYF

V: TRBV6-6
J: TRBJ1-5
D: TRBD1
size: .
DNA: TGTGCCAGCAGGCTACAGGGGAGCAATCAGCCCCAGCATTTT
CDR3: CASRLQGSNQPQHF

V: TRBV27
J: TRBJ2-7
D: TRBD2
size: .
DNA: TGTGCCAGCAGTTTATATGGCGGGAGTGGCTCCTACGAGCAGTACTTC
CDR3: CASSLYGGSGSYEQYF

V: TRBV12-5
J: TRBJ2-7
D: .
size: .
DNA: TGTGCTAGTGGACTCCAGGGAGGAGAGCAGTACTTC
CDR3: CASGLQGGEQYF

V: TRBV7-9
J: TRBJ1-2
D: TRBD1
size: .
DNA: TGTGCCAGCAGCACCGGACAGGGCCCCTACACCTTC
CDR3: CASSTGQGPYTF

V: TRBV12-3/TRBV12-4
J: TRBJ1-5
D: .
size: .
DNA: TGTGCCAGCAGTTTTTCAGGGAATCAGCCCCAGCATTTT
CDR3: CASSFSGNQPQHF

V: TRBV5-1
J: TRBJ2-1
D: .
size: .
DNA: TGCGCCAGCAGCTTGTATGAAGCGAATGAGCAGTTCTTC
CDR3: CASSLYEANEQFF

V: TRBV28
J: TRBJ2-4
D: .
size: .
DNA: TGTGCCAGCAGTTTAAGAGGGAGCCCGAGGATTCAGTACTTC
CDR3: CASSLRGSPRIQYF

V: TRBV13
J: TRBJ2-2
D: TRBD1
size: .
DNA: TGTGCCAGCAGCCGGGGACAGTACGGACGGTGGACCGGGGAGCTGTTTTTT
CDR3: CASSRGQYGRWTGELFF